The present entry profiles one TCR beta chain with its context. It lacks a known antigen. Nothing much larger sits one base from this clone, and base qualities are not available. The trial excluded patients who had a history of autoimmune disease or who were on systemic immunosuppression. Peripheral blood for TCR sequencing was drawn from every dose cohort at baseline, at cycle 4 day 1 and at cycle 7 day 1. The samples were taken from a phase I, first-in-human, multicenter, open-label dose-escalation trial of ivuxolimab. Adults with locally advanced or metastatic melanoma, renal cell carcinoma, hepatocellular carcinoma or head and neck squamous cell carcinoma were enrolled in the trial. CD4+ and CD8+ T cells were sorted separately from peripheral blood before TCR sequencing. These data originate in a study of OX40 agonist ivuxolimab in advanced cancers. Background for the entire study: The costimulatory receptor OX40 (CD134) was targeted by ivuxolimab, a fully human IgG2 agonistic monoclonal antibody. Intravenous ivuxolimab was administered to patients every 2 weeks at six dose levels: 0.01, 0.1, 0.3, 1.5, 3 and 10 mg/kg. Among the roughly 52 dose-escalation patients, some 19 had hepatocellular carcinoma, around 15 melanoma, 9 renal cell carcinoma and 9 head and neck cancer. The dose-escalation cohort was about 87% male with a mean age of about 65 years, ranging from roughly 23 to 80. Prior anti-PD-1, anti-PD-L1 or anti-CTLA-4 therapy was permitted, and checkpoint inhibitors had been received by roughly two fifths of dose-escalation patients. Partial responses were achieved by three dose-escalation patients, of whom one had hepatocellular carcinoma and two had cutaneous melanoma. The purpose of peripheral TCRbeta sequencing was to test whether ivuxolimab changed TCR sequence diversity and led to clonal T-cell expansion. The paper covers the monotherapy dose-escalation part of the phase I ivuxolimab trial, which included N of about 50 patients.

The junction shows trimming of 4 bases on V and 6 bases on J, and the gene matches do not reach 7 bases of it. Its CDR3 holds 15 amino acids, cysteine through phenylalanine. CDR3 DNA is the only sequence kept; it has 45 bases, read in frame from the first base. Taken from the germline V gene (reference sequence), the CDR1 and CDR2 loops are LNHDA and SQIVND. What the research found in general, with its limitations: On average, CD8+ T cells showed more expanded clones than CD4+ T cells after ivuxolimab. Partial responders in the 0.1-3.0 mg/kg groups had among the lowest normalized peripheral clonal expansion, especially among CD8+ T cells. Clonal expansion of both CD4+ and CD8+ blood T cells was observed from baseline to week 6 at doses 0.1 to 3.0 mg/kg. Which antigens the clonally expanded peripheral T cells were specific for was not determined. Low levels of normalized T-cell clonal expansion were also seen in some nonresponding patients.

For sequencing of the TCRbeta CDR3 region, genomic DNA was extracted from the sorted cells. TCRbeta CDR3 regions were sequenced using the immunoSEQ Assay. In TCRdb, the immuneACCESS table is reduced to in-frame sequences with V and J assigned. These tables do not hold every clone; where another copy was compared, an unresolved V gene accounts for under half, and the others remain unexplained. Within this sample are over 45,000 clones, with more than 85% of them counted one time only. Clones ranked in the top ten supply more than 1.3% of the sample. The receptor was derived from an adult with an advanced solid tumor such as melanoma, head and neck, liver or kidney cancer. The chain employs TRBV19 and TRBJ2-2, with 8 middle bases fitting TRBD1. The specimen comprised CD4+ or CD8+ T cells sorted from blood, sampled in a trial of the OX40 agonist ivuxolimab. The sequenced DNA is TGTGCCAGTAGTACCTGGACAGGGAAAGCCGGGGAGCTGTTTTTT. Translated, this is CASSTWTGKAGELFF. The full variable domain, completed from the reference TRBV19 and TRBJ2-2 proteins outside the CDR3, reads DGGITQSPKYLFRKEGQNVTLSCEQNLNHDAMYWYRQDPGQGLRLIYYSQIVNDFQKGDIAEGYSVSREKKESFPLTVTSAQKNPTAFYLCASSTWTGKAGELFFGEGSRLTVL.